This T cell receptor (beta chain) emerged from a study of blood T cell repertoires in COVID-19. In the study's own analysis: Reference gene primers were amplified, and this amplification served to estimate nucleated cell counts. Method: immunoSEQ multiplex PCR; TCRdb's copy keeps in-frame clones and lacks some. V, J and clone size reflect that table, while D and trimming were determined from the DNA. The data show around 250,000 clones, with more than 85% seen just once and around 7.3% held by the top ten. This CDR3 spans 15 amino acids. The germline V gene has CDR1 KGHSH and CDR2 LQKENI. The junction had 8 bases not matched to a gene; V was cut back by 5 bases and J by 4 bases.

The rearrangement links TRBV18 to TRBJ1-5; 7 bases match TRBD1. This TCR came from a woman in her 70s with active or convalescent COVID-19. Sequencing was done on a sample of peripheral blood. The CDR3 DNA follows: TGTGCCAGCTCAGAGTCGGGACAGAATAATCAGCCCCAGCATTTT. Amino acids: CASSESGQNNQPQHF.